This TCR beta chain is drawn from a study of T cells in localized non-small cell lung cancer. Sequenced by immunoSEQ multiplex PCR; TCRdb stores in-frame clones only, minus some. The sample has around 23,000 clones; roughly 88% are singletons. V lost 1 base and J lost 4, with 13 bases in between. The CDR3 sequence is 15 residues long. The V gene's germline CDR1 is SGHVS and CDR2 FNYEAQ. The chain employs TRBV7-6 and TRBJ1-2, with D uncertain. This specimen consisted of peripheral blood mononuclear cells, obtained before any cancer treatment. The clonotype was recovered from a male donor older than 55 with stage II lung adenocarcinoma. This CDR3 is CASSLEPDSFYGYTF. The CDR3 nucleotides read TGTGCCAGCAGCTTAGAGCCCGACTCTTTCTATGGCTACACCTTC.